This TCR beta chain was obtained from a study of PD-1 blockade in classical Hodgkin lymphoma. Points on this clone: No antigen is known for it.

Study outcomes and limitations: Patients newly diagnosed and complete responders had comparable baseline diversity.

Some clones are missing from TCRdb's copy, which holds only in-frame ones; the method was immunoSEQ multiplex PCR. The sample shows tens of thousands of clones, roughly 91% of them seen only once. Germline V lookup: CDR1 SGHTS, CDR2 YDEGEE. The CDR3 spans 14 residues. V lost 2 bases and J lost 2, with 9 bases in between. Relapse after autologous stem cell transplantation occurred in every patient, and brentuximab vedotin exposure varied. This sequence originates from a human donor with classical Hodgkin lymphoma. The rearrangement uses TRBV5-8 and TRBJ2-3, with D hard to call. The sample consisted of peripheral blood mononuclear cells (PBMCs), taken at baseline. The CDR3 coding sequence is TGTGCCAGCAGCTTCACGCGGACCACAGATACGCAGTATTTT. Amino acid sequence: CASSFTRTTDTQYF.